This T cell receptor beta chain was profiled in a study of blood T cells in healthy people across ages. Study conclusions and caveats: When set beside aged donors, long-lived donors presented more naive CD4+ cells and higher diversity. While age rose, TCR beta diversity per million T cells dropped in a roughly linear way. It was found that TCR beta diversity correlated strongly with the percentage of naive T cells.

CDR3 length: 14 residues. Germline V gene lookup returns CDR1 SGHRS and CDR2 YFSETQ. V shed 1 base and J shed 5 bases, with 12 bases lying between them. A J-beta primer mix and a sample-barcoded 5' primer were used in a second PCR of about 6 to 12 cycles. The template-switch adaptor, which had 12 random nucleotides, put a tag on each cDNA molecule. A single record per CDR3 protein comes from TCRdb applying MiXCR to the 5' RACE reads. The repertoire includes fewer than 1,000,000 distinct CDR3 sequences, approximately 44% of them detected once, and roughly 19% sits in the top ten. Note on this clonotype: Its target is unknown.

V gene TRBV5-1 combines with J gene TRBJ1-2; unclear D gene. The source is a man in his fifties or sixties in good health. The sequenced sample consisted of blood. CDR3 in DNA: TGCGCCAGCAGCTTGAACTCCGCGGAGTATGGCTACACCTTC. It is translated as CASSLNSAEYGYTF.